The T cell receptor beta chain described here comes from a study of CD8+ T cells in alopecia areata. Following RNA extraction, reverse transcription yielded cDNA that acted as the sequencing template. Assay used: immunoSEQ multiplex PCR; TCRdb lists only in-frame clones, some missing. The specimen gives 200,000 to 300,000 clones without singletons; the ten biggest hold 0.9% to 1.5%. Cells that came from pooled cutaneous lymph nodes were sorted using CD4, CD8alpha, NKG2D, NKG2ACE and other markers. This clone appeared a few times. What it binds is not known. All gene names here are mouse names. The read terminates 4 residues ahead of where the CDR3 ends, so the germline J gene completes it. Germline lookup yields CDR1 FNHDT and CDR2 SITEND (reference sequence). V was cut by 0 bases and J by 0 bases, with 3 bases left in between. The CDR3 extends over 14 amino acids. General study results and limits: Scalp data also include sequences from resident alphabeta T cells of normal skin.

The rearrangement links TRBV19 to TRBJ2-2; D gene ambiguous. The sequenced material came from CD4+ T cells sorted from a lymph node. The clonotype originates from a C3H/HeJ mouse with alopecia areata. This line is of MHC haplotype H2-k. CDR3 bases read: TGTGCCAGCAGTATAGTCACAAACACCGGG. The encoded protein is CASSIVTNTG. The CDR3 in full is CASSIVTNTGQLYF.